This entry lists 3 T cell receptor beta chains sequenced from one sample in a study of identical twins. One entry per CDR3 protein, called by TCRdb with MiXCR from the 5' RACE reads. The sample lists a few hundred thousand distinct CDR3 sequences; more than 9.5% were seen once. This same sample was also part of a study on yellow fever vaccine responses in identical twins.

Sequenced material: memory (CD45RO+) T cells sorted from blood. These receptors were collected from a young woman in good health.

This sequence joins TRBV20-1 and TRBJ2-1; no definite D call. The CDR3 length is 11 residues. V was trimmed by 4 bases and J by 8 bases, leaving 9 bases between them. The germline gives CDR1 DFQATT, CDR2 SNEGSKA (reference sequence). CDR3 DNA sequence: TGCAGTGCTATGAAATTCGATGAGCAGTTCTTC. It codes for CSAMKFDEQFF.

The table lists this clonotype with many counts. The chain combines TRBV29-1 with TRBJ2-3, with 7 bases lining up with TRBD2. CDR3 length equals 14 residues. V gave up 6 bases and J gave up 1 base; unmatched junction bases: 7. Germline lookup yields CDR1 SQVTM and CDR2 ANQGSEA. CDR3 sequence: CSVKRSGGTDTQYF. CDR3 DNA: TGCAGCGTCAAACGAAGCGGGGGCACAGATACGCAGTATTTT.

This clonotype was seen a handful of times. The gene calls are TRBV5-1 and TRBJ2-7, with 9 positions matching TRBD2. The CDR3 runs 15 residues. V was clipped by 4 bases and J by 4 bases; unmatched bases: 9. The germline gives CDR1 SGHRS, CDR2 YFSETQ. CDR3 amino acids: CASSISGSGIYEQYF. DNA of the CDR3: TGCGCCAGCAGCATTAGCGGGAGCGGGATTTACGAGCAGTACTTC.